The T cell receptor beta chain under discussion was sequenced for a study of blood T cell repertoires in COVID-19. Study as a whole: The study drew acute and convalescent COVID-19 samples from the United States, Italy and Spain.

The Seattle patients joined while their infection was active and were tracked longitudinally afterward. V gave up 5 bases and J gave up 2 bases; unmatched junction bases: 6. Germline V gene lookup returns CDR1 SGHTA and CDR2 FQGNSA. The CDR3 consists of 15 residues. Original processing notes: Amplifying reference gene primers gave estimates of nucleated cell counts. The repertoire was sequenced with immunoSEQ multiplex PCR; TCRdb's copy has only in-frame clones and lacks some. V and J calls plus clone size are reproduced from that table; the DNA served to infer D and trimming. The repertoire includes roughly 180,000 clones, 60% to 85% of them detected once, and around 8.1% sits in the top ten.

The source material was peripheral blood. The chain couples TRBV7-2 to TRBJ2-3; TRBD2 matches 8 bases. This TCR came from a woman in her fifties or sixties with COVID-19, enrolled during active disease. The CDR3, as DNA: TGTGCCAGCAGCGCCCTTAGCGGGAACACAGATACGCAGTATTTT. Translation gives CASSALSGNTDTQYF.